This T cell receptor (beta chain) was recorded in a study of siplizumab effects on memory and regulatory T cells. General study findings and limits: Unstimulated subset assignment was obtained for only a minor fraction of alloreactive clones. Naive versus memory phenotype went unassigned for roughly 75-96% of proliferating CD4+ or CD8+ clones. Siplizumab significantly decreased alloreactive sequences from unstimulated CD4+ memory cells.

V lost 0 bases to trimming and J lost 1 base, with 7 bases between them. The CDR3 is 14 amino acids. From germline, CDR1 is SGDLS and CDR2 YYNGEE. Only in-frame clones appear in the TCRdb table, and some are missing; sequencing was by immunoSEQ multiplex PCR. The repertoire holds tens of thousands of clones, with approximately 95% as singletons. In regard to this clone: Its antigen is as yet unknown.

This receptor was obtained from a human donor in good health. The sequenced material came from non-Treg CD4+ T cells sorted from blood. The chain links TRBV9 to TRBJ2-5, with D possibly being TRBD1 (5 bases). DNA of the CDR3: TGTGCCAGCAGCGTAGGGGGCCTCCAAGAGACCCAGTACTTC. Its protein product is CASSVGGLQETQYF.